The subject of this entry is one TCR beta chain. The data were taken from a study of blood T cell repertoires in COVID-19. Profiling relied on immunoSEQ multiplex PCR, and the TCRdb table lists in-frame clones only, not all of them. The sample holds about 480,000 clones, approximately 91% seen once. Patients from Seattle were sampled longitudinally, starting during active infection. The germline V gene encodes CDR1 SGHVS and CDR2 FNYEAQ. The CDR3 runs to 16 residues. V lost 3 bases and J 4 bases, leaving 18 bases between the germline ends. Sequencing was performed on peripheral blood. The gene calls are TRBV7-6 and TRBJ1-1; weak D call: TRBD1 (5 bases). The receptor comes from a woman aged 45-65 years with COVID-19, enrolled during active disease. The CDR3 sequence is CASSFDRSGGSTEAFF. The CDR3 nucleotides read TGTGCCAGCAGCTTTGATAGGTCGGGGGGTAGCACTGAAGCTTTCTTT. Drawing the rest from reference TRBV7-6 and TRBJ1-1, the complete variable domain is GAGVSQSPRYKVTKRGQDVALRCDPISGHVSLYWYRQALGQGPEFLTYFNYEAQQDKSGLPNDRFSAERPEGSISTLTIQRTEQRDSAMYRCASSFDRSGGSTEAFFGQGTRLTVV.